One and the same sample provided the 10 T cell receptor beta chains below, sequenced in a study of monozygotic twins with inflammatory bowel disease. TCRdb re-called the 5' RACE reads and shows each CDR3 protein once, DNA omitted. This repertoire comprises approximately 420,000 distinct CDR3 sequences; its ten largest clones make up around 2.4%. Sequencing used blood. The receptors were sampled from a human donor with ulcerative colitis or Crohn's disease, or a healthy co-twin of an affected twin (not recorded which).

The chain is built from TRBV20-1 and TRBJ2-3; TCRdb returns TRBD2, unconfirmable since there is no DNA. The CDR3 spans 18 residues. Germline V gene lookup returns CDR1 DFQATT and CDR2 SNEGSKA (reference sequence). CDR3 in amino acids: CSAAGGWWASESTDTQYF.

V is TRBV9 and J is TRBJ1-5; without DNA, the TCRdb call of TRBD1 cannot be checked. This CDR3 contains 14 residues. In germline, CDR1 is SGDLS, CDR2 YYNGEE. The CDR3 loop is CASSARDDGQPQHF.

V is TRBV7-6 and J is TRBJ2-5; the D gene TCRdb calls, TRBD1, cannot be checked with no DNA. Germline V lookup: CDR1 SGHVS, CDR2 FNYEAQ. This CDR3 region has 16 residues. CDR3 sequence: CASSPYKGLLGETQYF.

V usage is TRBV2 and J usage is TRBJ1-6; TCRdb selects TRBD1, and the lack of DNA leaves this call unchecked. Germline loops: CDR1 SNHLY, CDR2 FYNNEI. The CDR3 contains 13 residues. The CDR3 spells CAWRGGLDSPLHF.

The V gene is TRBV7-6, the J gene TRBJ2-1; TCRdb's assignment of TRBD2 cannot be checked, as there is no DNA. This CDR3 spans 16 amino acids. Germline loops: CDR1 SGHVS, CDR2 FNYEAQ. The CDR3 spells CASSPGLAYVYNEQFF.

The rearrangement uses TRBV20-1 and TRBJ1-5; TCRdb calls TRBD1, which cannot be checked without DNA. CDR3 length: 15 residues. CDR1 DFQATT and CDR2 SNEGSKA come from the germline V gene (reference sequence). CDR3 protein: CSARDDYRMGQPQHF.

The chain is built from TRBV28 and TRBJ2-7; as DNA is missing, the TRBD1 call by TCRdb cannot be tested. Germline CDR1 is MDHEN and CDR2 is SYDVKM. CDR3 length equals 15 residues. CDR3 loop: CASSTYGQGHYEQYF.

The chain joins TRBV5-1 to TRBJ2-5; TCRdb's assignment of TRBD1 cannot be checked, as there is no DNA. Germline V lookup: CDR1 SGHRS, CDR2 YFSETQ. There are 15 residues in the CDR3. The CDR3 loop reads CASSRTGQGKETQYF. The full variable domain, with the rest looked up from reference TRBV5-1 and TRBJ2-5, is KAGVTQTPRYLIKTRGQQVTLSCSPISGHRSVSWYQQTPGQGLQFLFEYFSETQRNKGNFPGRFSGRQFSNSRSEMNVSTLELGDSALYLCASSRTGQGKETQYFGPGTRLLVL.

The genes are TRBV20-1 and TRBJ1-2; the TRBD1 assignment by TCRdb is unverifiable without DNA. Germline CDR1 reads DFQATT; CDR2 reads SNEGSKA (reference sequence). The CDR3 has 16 residues. This CDR3 reads CSATDRAGGRFDGYTF.

The chain has TRBV2 and TRBJ2-5; TCRdb's assignment of TRBD2 cannot be checked, as there is no DNA. Looked up from germline, CDR1 is SNHLY and CDR2 is FYNNEI. This CDR3 is built from 14 residues. CDR3 protein: CASSEVGEAETQYF.